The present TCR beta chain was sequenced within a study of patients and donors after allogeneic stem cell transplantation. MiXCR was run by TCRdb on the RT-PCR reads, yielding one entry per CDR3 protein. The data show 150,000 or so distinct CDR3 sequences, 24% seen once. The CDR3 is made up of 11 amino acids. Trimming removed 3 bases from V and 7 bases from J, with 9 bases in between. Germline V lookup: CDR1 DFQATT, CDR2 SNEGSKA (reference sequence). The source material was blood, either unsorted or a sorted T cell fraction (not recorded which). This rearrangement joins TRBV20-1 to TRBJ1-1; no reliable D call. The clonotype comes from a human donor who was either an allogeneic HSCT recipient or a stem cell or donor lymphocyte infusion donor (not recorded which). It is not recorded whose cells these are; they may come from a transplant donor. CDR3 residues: CSASFQFEAFF. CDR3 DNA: TGCAGTGCTAGCTTTCAGTTTGAAGCTTTCTTT.